The clone carrying this T cell receptor beta chain was picked up a small number of times. Time point: newly diagnosed GD, antithyroid drugs for less than 3 months. There was RNA extracted from PBMCs, and the TCR library was made from it. The data were obtained in a study of regulatory T cells in long-lasting Graves disease. For TCR beta, libraries came from iRepertoire HTBI primers and Arm-PCR of CDR3 regions. Via MiXCR, TCRdb re-called the multiplex PCR reads, giving one row per CDR3 protein. The sample records 500,000 or so distinct CDR3 sequences, roughly 15% being singletons. The same sample was also studied in work on T cells in Graves' hyperthyroidism and ophthalmopathy.

The TCR originated in a woman aged 40-65 years with Graves disease. The sequencing here drew on peripheral blood mononuclear cells (PBMCs), taken at new diagnosis, from a patient treated with antithyroid drugs.

The CDR3 protein is CASKGPGVPNTGELFF. The CDR3 DNA is TGTGCCAGCAAGGGCCCTGGGGTTCCGAACACCGGGGAGCTGTTTTTT. The V call is TRBV19, the J call TRBJ2-2; no clear D gene. Germline loops: CDR1 LNHDA, CDR2 SQIVND (reference sequence). The CDR3 sequence is 16 residues long. The ends were cut back, 9 bases at V and 0 bases at J, with 17 bases in the middle.